A selection of T cell receptor beta chains follows, all from one sample in a study of blood T cell repertoires in COVID-19. TCRdb keeps only in-frame clones here, not all; method: immunoSEQ multiplex PCR. This table holds approximately 230,000 clones, roughly 90% found once. The sample comprised PBMCs or T cells enriched from blood (not recorded which). The receptors come from a woman in her 30s who had recovered from COVID-19. CDR3s include the opening cysteine and the closing phenylalanine or tryptophan. Fields, in order: CDR3 protein, CDR3 DNA, V gene, J gene, D gene, clone size. D genes are given only for firm matches. The size of a clone is reported for some rows only, either as once, few or many, or as a class for expanded clones.

CDR3aa: CATSHLAGDTQYF
CDR3nt: TGTGCCACCAGCCACCTAGCGGGAGATACGCAGTATTTT
v_gene: TRBV15
j_gene: TRBJ2-3
d_gene: TRBD2
abundance: NA

CDR3aa: CASRPPLSTEAFF
CDR3nt: TGTGCCAGCAGGCCCCCGCTTAGCACTGAAGCTTTCTTT
v_gene: TRBV27
j_gene: TRBJ1-1
d_gene: NA
abundance: few

CDR3aa: CASSFTGRYTEAFF
CDR3nt: TGTGCCAGCAGTTTCACAGGACGGTACACTGAAGCTTTCTTT
v_gene: TRBV6-2/TRBV6-3
j_gene: TRBJ1-1
d_gene: NA
abundance: NA

CDR3aa: CASSPTGNEKLFF
CDR3nt: TGTGCCAGCAGTCCGACAGGAAATGAAAAACTGTTTTTT
v_gene: TRBV27
j_gene: TRBJ1-4
d_gene: NA
abundance: NA

CDR3aa: CASSFWVPGSTGTNTEAFF
CDR3nt: TGTGCCAGCAGCTTTTGGGTCCCTGGCAGCACAGGGACGAACACTGAAGCTTTCTTT
v_gene: TRBV7-2
j_gene: TRBJ1-1
d_gene: NA
abundance: NA

CDR3aa: CASSLATGGGETQYF
CDR3nt: TGTGCCAGCAGTTTGGCTACAGGGGGCGGTGAGACCCAGTACTTC
v_gene: TRBV28
j_gene: TRBJ2-5
d_gene: TRBD1
abundance: NA

CDR3aa: CASSPRGEQYF
CDR3nt: TGTGCCAGCAGCCCTAGGGGGGAGCAGTACTTC
v_gene: TRBV7-8
j_gene: TRBJ2-7
d_gene: NA
abundance: NA

CDR3aa: CASSPPLSGSGANVLTF
CDR3nt: TGTGCCAGCTCACCACCCCTCTCAGGGTCTGGGGCCAACGTCCTGACTTTC
v_gene: TRBV18
j_gene: TRBJ2-6
d_gene: NA
abundance: NA

CDR3aa: CASSLESADEQFF
CDR3nt: TGTGCCAGCAGCTTGGAGTCGGCGGATGAGCAGTTCTTC
v_gene: TRBV5-4
j_gene: TRBJ2-1
d_gene: NA
abundance: NA

CDR3aa: CASSRGQGHPSPLHF
CDR3nt: TGTGCCAGCAGCCGAGGACAGGGGCATCCCTCACCCCTCCACTTT
v_gene: TRBV3-1/TRBV3-2
j_gene: TRBJ1-6
d_gene: TRBD1
abundance: NA

CDR3aa: CASSEAHSDEAFF
CDR3nt: TGTGCCAGCAGTGAAGCGCACAGTGATGAAGCTTTCTTT
v_gene: TRBV6-1
j_gene: TRBJ1-1
d_gene: NA
abundance: NA

CDR3aa: CASSLEVFGGILSEQFF
CDR3nt: TGTGCCAGCAGCTTAGAGGTGTTTGGCGGGATCTTGAGTGAGCAGTTCTTC
v_gene: TRBV13
j_gene: TRBJ2-1
d_gene: NA
abundance: NA

CDR3aa: CASSLLPESSPLHF
CDR3nt: TGTGCCAGCAGTCTCCTACCGGAGAGCTCACCCCTCCACTTT
v_gene: TRBV7-2
j_gene: TRBJ1-6
d_gene: NA
abundance: NA

CDR3aa: CASSFGAGHYGYTF
CDR3nt: TGTGCCAGCAGTTTTGGGGCGGGACACTATGGCTACACCTTC
v_gene: TRBV28
j_gene: TRBJ1-2
d_gene: NA
abundance: NA

CDR3aa: CASSPGSEQYF
CDR3nt: TGCGCCAGCAGCCCGGGGAGCGAGCAGTACTTC
v_gene: TRBV5-1
j_gene: TRBJ2-7
d_gene: NA
abundance: NA

CDR3aa: CASSEAVRLEGQISNQPQHF
CDR3nt: TGTGCCAGCAGTGAAGCGGTACGTTTGGAGGGACAGATTAGCAATCAGCCCCAGCATTTT
v_gene: TRBV2
j_gene: TRBJ1-5
d_gene: TRBD1
abundance: NA

CDR3aa: CSVEENPSPSSEQFF
CDR3nt: TGCAGCGTTGAGGAAAACCCTAGTCCTAGCAGTGAGCAGTTCTTC
v_gene: TRBV29-1
j_gene: TRBJ2-1
d_gene: NA
abundance: NA

CDR3aa: CASSRTSGQVNQPQHF
CDR3nt: TGTGCCAGTAGTCGGACTTCCGGACAGGTCAATCAGCCCCAGCATTTT
v_gene: TRBV19
j_gene: TRBJ1-5
d_gene: TRBD1
abundance: NA

CDR3aa: CASSLDSGPYGYTF
CDR3nt: TGTGCCAGCAGCTTAGACAGTGGGCCGTATGGCTACACCTTC
v_gene: TRBV7-2
j_gene: TRBJ1-2
d_gene: NA
abundance: NA

CDR3aa: CSASRLLQYF
CDR3nt: TGCAGTGCTAGCCGACTCCTCCAGTACTTC
v_gene: TRBV20-1
j_gene: TRBJ2-5
d_gene: NA
abundance: once

CDR3aa: CASSLDSVAGVTDTQYF
CDR3nt: TGTGCCAGCAGCTTAGATTCAGTAGCGGGAGTGACAGATACGCAGTATTTT
v_gene: TRBV11-2
j_gene: TRBJ2-3
d_gene: TRBD2
abundance: NA

CDR3aa: CASSFGGTGASYEQYF
CDR3nt: TGTGCCAGCAGCTTCGGAGGGACAGGGGCGTCCTACGAGCAGTACTTC
v_gene: TRBV13
j_gene: TRBJ2-7
d_gene: TRBD1
abundance: NA

CDR3aa: CSVRIGTGDPYNSPLHF
CDR3nt: TGCAGCGTTCGAATCGGGACAGGGGACCCCTATAATTCACCCCTCCACTTT
v_gene: TRBV29-1
j_gene: TRBJ1-6
d_gene: TRBD1
abundance: NA

CDR3aa: CASKSHGYGYTF
CDR3nt: TGTGCCAGCAAATCCCACGGCTATGGCTACACCTTC
v_gene: TRBV28
j_gene: TRBJ1-2
d_gene: NA
abundance: NA

CDR3aa: CASSYSGGNQPQHF
CDR3nt: TGTGCCAGCAGTTACTCCGGTGGCAATCAGCCCCAGCATTTT
v_gene: TRBV6-2/TRBV6-3
j_gene: TRBJ1-5
d_gene: NA
abundance: NA

CDR3aa: CASSQGWDRNYEQYF
CDR3nt: TGTGCCAGCAGCCAAGGATGGGACAGAAACTACGAGCAGTACTTC
v_gene: TRBV3-1/TRBV3-2
j_gene: TRBJ2-7
d_gene: TRBD1
abundance: NA

CDR3aa: CASSLGTGTYNEQFF
CDR3nt: TGTGCCAGCAGCTTGGGGACGGGAACCTACAATGAGCAGTTCTTC
v_gene: TRBV5-5
j_gene: TRBJ2-1
d_gene: NA
abundance: NA

CDR3aa: CASSSLGQVDTEAFF
CDR3nt: TGTGCCAGCAGCTCACTAGGGCAGGTGGACACTGAAGCTTTCTTT
v_gene: TRBV5-5
j_gene: TRBJ1-1
d_gene: NA
abundance: NA

CDR3aa: CASSLDLGTGGAVNEKLFF
CDR3nt: TGTGCCAGCAGCTTAGATCTAGGGACAGGGGGCGCAGTTAATGAAAAACTGTTTTTT
v_gene: TRBV11-2
j_gene: TRBJ1-4
d_gene: TRBD1
abundance: few

CDR3aa: CASSLELSHNQPQHF
CDR3nt: TGTGCCAGCAGCTTGGAGCTATCGCACAATCAGCCCCAGCATTTT
v_gene: TRBV5-8
j_gene: TRBJ1-5
d_gene: NA
abundance: NA

CDR3aa: CASSPPAGSSETQYF
CDR3nt: TGTGCCAGCTCACCACCGGCGGGGAGTAGCGAGACCCAGTACTTC
v_gene: TRBV18
j_gene: TRBJ2-5
d_gene: NA
abundance: NA

CDR3aa: CAGIQGTEAFF
CDR3nt: TGTGCCGGTATACAGGGGACTGAAGCTTTCTTT
v_gene: TRBV30
j_gene: TRBJ1-1
d_gene: TRBD1
abundance: NA

CDR3aa: CATSERDRAGNTIYF
CDR3nt: TGTGCCACCAGCGAACGGGACAGGGCTGGAAACACCATATATTTT
v_gene: TRBV15
j_gene: TRBJ1-3
d_gene: TRBD1
abundance: NA

CDR3aa: CASSIGNRGLYNEQFF
CDR3nt: TGTGCCAGTAGTATAGGTAACAGGGGCCTCTACAATGAGCAGTTCTTC
v_gene: TRBV19
j_gene: TRBJ2-1
d_gene: TRBD1
abundance: once

CDR3aa: CATSDRGGERDNEQFF
CDR3nt: TGTGCCACCAGTGATCGGGGCGGGGAGCGGGACAATGAGCAGTTCTTC
v_gene: TRBV24-1
j_gene: TRBJ2-1
d_gene: NA
abundance: NA

CDR3aa: CSVAPRSWDRENTEAFF
CDR3nt: TGCAGCGTGGCCCCTCGATCTTGGGACAGGGAGAACACTGAAGCTTTCTTT
v_gene: TRBV29-1
j_gene: TRBJ1-1
d_gene: TRBD1
abundance: NA

CDR3aa: CSARDRGEQYF
CDR3nt: TGCAGTGCTAGAGATCGGGGCGAGCAGTACTTC
v_gene: TRBV20-1
j_gene: TRBJ2-7
d_gene: NA
abundance: NA

CDR3aa: CASSTQGVDNSPLHF
CDR3nt: TGTGCCAGCAGCACCCAGGGGGTAGATAATTCACCCCTCCACTTT
v_gene: TRBV3-1/TRBV3-2
j_gene: TRBJ1-6
d_gene: TRBD1
abundance: once

CDR3aa: CASSFRILNTEAFF
CDR3nt: TGTGCCAGCAGTTTCCGTATCCTGAACACTGAAGCTTTCTTT
v_gene: TRBV28
j_gene: TRBJ1-1
d_gene: NA
abundance: NA

CDR3aa: CASITDAGAYEQYF
CDR3nt: TGTGCCAGCATTACAGATGCGGGAGCCTACGAGCAGTACTTC
v_gene: TRBV2
j_gene: TRBJ2-7
d_gene: TRBD2
abundance: NA

CDR3aa: CASSFFGTSGRSAYNEQFF
CDR3nt: TGTGCCAGCAGTTTTTTTGGGACTAGCGGGAGATCGGCCTACAATGAGCAGTTCTTC
v_gene: TRBV28
j_gene: TRBJ2-1
d_gene: TRBD2
abundance: NA

CDR3aa: CASSSHGRFLREQYF
CDR3nt: TGTGCCAGCAGTTCTCACGGGAGATTCTTACGCGAGCAGTACTTC
v_gene: TRBV28
j_gene: TRBJ2-7
d_gene: NA
abundance: NA

CDR3aa: CASSSTSGSYEQFF
CDR3nt: TGTGCCAGCAGTTCGACTAGCGGGAGTTATGAGCAGTTCTTC
v_gene: TRBV27
j_gene: TRBJ2-1
d_gene: TRBD2
abundance: NA

CDR3aa: CATARGSTDTQYF
CDR3nt: TGCGCCACCGCGAGGGGGAGCACAGATACGCAGTATTTT
v_gene: TRBV5-1
j_gene: TRBJ2-3
d_gene: NA
abundance: NA

CDR3aa: CASSLDMSTDTQYF
CDR3nt: TGTGCCAGCAGCTTAGATATGAGCACAGATACGCAGTATTTT
v_gene: TRBV7-2
j_gene: TRBJ2-3
d_gene: NA
abundance: once

CDR3aa: CASSSSQGSYGYTF
CDR3nt: TGTGCCAGCAGTTCCTCACAGGGGAGCTATGGCTACACCTTC
v_gene: TRBV28
j_gene: TRBJ1-2
d_gene: TRBD1
abundance: NA

CDR3aa: CAWSVSQSYEQYF
CDR3nt: TGTGCCTGGAGTGTTTCCCAGTCTTACGAGCAGTACTTC
v_gene: TRBV30
j_gene: TRBJ2-7
d_gene: NA
abundance: NA

CDR3aa: CASSYGRTSGGETQYF
CDR3nt: TGTGCCAGCAGTTACGGGCGGACTAGCGGAGGGGAGACCCAGTACTTC
v_gene: TRBV6-2/TRBV6-3
j_gene: TRBJ2-5
d_gene: TRBD2
abundance: NA